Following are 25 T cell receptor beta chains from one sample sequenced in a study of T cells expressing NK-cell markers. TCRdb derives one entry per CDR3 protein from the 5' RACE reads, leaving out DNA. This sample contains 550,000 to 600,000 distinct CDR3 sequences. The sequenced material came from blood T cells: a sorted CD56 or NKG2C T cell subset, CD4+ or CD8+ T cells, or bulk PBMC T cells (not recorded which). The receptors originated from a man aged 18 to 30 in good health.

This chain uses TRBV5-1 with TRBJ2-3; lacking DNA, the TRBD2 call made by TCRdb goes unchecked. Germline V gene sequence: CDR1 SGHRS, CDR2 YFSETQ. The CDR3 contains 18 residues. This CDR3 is CASRMGPSGNVGTDTQYF.

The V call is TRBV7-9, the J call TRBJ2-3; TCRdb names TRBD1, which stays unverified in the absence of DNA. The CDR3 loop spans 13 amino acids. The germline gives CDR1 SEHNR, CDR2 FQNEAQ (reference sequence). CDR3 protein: CASSSGQAGGEYF.

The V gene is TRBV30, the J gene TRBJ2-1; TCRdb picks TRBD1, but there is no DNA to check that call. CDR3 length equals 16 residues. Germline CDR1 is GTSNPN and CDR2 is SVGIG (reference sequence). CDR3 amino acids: CAWSPKRDTGYNEQFF.

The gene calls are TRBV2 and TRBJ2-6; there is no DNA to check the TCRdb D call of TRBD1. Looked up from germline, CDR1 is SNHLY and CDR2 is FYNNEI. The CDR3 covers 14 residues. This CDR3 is CASGTVSGANVLTF.

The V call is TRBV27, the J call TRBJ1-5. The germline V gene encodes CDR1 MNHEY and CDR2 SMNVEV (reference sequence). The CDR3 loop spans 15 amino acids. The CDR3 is CASSALMTEDQPQHF.

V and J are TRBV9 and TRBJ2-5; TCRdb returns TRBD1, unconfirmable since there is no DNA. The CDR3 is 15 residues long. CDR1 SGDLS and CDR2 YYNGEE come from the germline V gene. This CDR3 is CASSVEGQHQETQYF.

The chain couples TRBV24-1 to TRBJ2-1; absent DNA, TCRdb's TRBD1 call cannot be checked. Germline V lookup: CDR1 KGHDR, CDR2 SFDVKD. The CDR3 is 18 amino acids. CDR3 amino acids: CATSDPRSGTSAYNEQFF.

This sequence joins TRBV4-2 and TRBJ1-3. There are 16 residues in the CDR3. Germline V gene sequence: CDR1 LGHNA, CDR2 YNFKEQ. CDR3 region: CASSQDRRSSGNTIYF.

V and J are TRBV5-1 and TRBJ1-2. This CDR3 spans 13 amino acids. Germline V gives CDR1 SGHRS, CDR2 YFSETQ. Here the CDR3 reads CASSFPDNSGYTF.

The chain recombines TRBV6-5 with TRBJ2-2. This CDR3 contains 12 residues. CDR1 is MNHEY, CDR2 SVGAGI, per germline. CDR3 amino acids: CASSLTSGELFF.

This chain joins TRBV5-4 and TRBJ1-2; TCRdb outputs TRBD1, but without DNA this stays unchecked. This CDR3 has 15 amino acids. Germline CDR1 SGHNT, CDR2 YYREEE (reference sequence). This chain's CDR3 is CASSGDRATNYGYTF.

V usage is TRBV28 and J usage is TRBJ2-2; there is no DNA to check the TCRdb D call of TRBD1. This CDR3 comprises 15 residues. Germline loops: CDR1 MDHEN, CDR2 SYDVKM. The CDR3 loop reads CASSIRDRVSGELFF. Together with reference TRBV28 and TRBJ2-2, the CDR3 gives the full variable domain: DVKVTQSSRYLVKRTGEKVFLECVQDMDHENMFWYRQDPGLGLRLIYFSYDVKMKEKGDIPEGYSVSREKKERFSLILESASTNQTSMYLCASSIRDRVSGELFFGEGSRLTVL.

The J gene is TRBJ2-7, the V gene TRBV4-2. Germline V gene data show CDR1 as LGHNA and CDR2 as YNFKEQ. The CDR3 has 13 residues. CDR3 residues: CASSQLTSYEQYF.

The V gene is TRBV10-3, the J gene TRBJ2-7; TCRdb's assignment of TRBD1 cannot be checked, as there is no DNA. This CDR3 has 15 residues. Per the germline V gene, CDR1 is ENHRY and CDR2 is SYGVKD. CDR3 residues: CAISAPGQGHDEQYF.

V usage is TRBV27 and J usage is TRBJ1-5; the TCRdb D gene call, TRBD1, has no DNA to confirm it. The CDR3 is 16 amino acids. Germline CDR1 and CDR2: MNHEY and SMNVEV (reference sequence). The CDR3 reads CASSSFRQGRSQPQHF.

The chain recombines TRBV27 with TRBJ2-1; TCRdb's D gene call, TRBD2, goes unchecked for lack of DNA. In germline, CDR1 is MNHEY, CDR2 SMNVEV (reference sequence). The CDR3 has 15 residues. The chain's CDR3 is CASSFLPTTSGEQFF.

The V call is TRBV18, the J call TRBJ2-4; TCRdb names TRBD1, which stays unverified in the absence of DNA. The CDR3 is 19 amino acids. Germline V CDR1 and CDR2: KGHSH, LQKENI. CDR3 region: CASSPEFGLYEGAKNIQYF.

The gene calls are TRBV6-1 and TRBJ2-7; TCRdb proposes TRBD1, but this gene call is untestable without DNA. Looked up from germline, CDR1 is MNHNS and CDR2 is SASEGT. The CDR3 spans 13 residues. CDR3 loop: CASSGQLNYEQYF.

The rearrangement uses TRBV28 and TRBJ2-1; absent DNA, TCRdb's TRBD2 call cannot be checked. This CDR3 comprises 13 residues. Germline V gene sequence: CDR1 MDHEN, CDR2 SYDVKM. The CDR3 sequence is CASSRGTANEQFF.

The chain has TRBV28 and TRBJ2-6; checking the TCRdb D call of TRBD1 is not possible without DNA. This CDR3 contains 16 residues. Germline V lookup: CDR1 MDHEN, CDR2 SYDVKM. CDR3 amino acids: CASSPPGASGANVLTF.

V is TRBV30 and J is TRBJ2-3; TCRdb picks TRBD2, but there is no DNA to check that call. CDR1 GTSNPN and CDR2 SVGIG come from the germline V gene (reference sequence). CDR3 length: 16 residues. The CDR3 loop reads CAWSEGTSGSTDTQYF. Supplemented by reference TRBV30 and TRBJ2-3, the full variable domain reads SQTIHQWPATLVQPVGSPLSLECTVEGTSNPNLYWYRQAAGRGLQLLFYSVGIGQISSEVPQNLSASRPQDRQFILSSKKLLLSDSGFYLCAWSEGTSGSTDTQYFGPGTRLTVL.

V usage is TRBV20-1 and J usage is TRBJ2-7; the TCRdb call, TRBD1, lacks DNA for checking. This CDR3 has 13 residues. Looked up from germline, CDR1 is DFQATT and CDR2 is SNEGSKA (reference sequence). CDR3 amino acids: CSASGDRWYEQYF.

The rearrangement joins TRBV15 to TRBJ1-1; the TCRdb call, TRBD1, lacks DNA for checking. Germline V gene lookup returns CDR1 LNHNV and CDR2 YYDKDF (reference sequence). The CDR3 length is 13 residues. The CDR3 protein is CATSEVDRAEAFF.

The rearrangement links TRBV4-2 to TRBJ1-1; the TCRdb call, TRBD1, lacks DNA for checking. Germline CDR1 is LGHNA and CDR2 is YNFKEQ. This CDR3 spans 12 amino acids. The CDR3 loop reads CASSHRDRAAFF.

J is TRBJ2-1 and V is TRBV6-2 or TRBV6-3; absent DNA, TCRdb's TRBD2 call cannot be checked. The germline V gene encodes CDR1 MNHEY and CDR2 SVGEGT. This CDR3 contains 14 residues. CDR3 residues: CASQKAGAYNEQFF.